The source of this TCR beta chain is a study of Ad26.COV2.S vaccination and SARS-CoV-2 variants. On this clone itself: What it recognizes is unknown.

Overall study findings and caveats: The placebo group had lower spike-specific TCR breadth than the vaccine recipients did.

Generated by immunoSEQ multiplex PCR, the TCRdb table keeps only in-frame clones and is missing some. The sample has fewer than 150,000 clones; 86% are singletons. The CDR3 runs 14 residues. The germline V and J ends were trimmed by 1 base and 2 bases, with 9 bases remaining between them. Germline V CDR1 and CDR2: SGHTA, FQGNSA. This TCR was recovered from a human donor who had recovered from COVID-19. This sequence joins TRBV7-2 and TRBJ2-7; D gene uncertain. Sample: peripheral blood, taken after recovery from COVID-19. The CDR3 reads CASSLVSGPYEQYF. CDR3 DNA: TGTGCCAGCAGCTTAGTATCCGGACCCTACGAGCAGTACTTC. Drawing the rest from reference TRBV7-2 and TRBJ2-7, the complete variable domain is GAGVSQSPSNKVTEKGKDVELRCDPISGHTALYWYRQSLGQGLEFLIYFQGNSAPDKSGLPSDRFSAERTGGSVSTLTIQRTQQEDSAVYLCASSLVSGPYEQYFGPGTRLTVT.